This record looks at one T cell receptor (beta chain) sequence and its context. In the study's own analysis: Sampled TCR counts reached a median of around 94,000 per sample, with values ranging from 23,224 to 690,600. TCRdb reanalysed the RACE reads using MiXCR and keeps one entry per CDR3 protein. TCRdb's processing, not the authors', yielded these V and J calls. The sample lists around 130,000 distinct CDR3 sequences; 10% to 15% were seen once. Time point given: patch test 2, 6 weeks after DPC sensitization. Treatment in this sample: therapeutic diphenylcyclopropenone sensitization with weekly scalp DPC. CDR3 size: 14 residues. Trimming cost V 10 bases and J 1 base, with 14 bases left between them. The V gene's germline CDR1 is MNHEY and CDR2 SVGAGI. This entry is derived from a study of human T cells and chemical hapten exposure.

Specimen: whole blood, collected in connection with sensitization to the hapten diphenylcyclopropenone (DPC). The gene calls are TRBV6-5 and TRBJ2-1, with D possibly matching TRBD1 (6 bases). The source is a woman aged 45 to 65 with alopecia areata. Some clones in this sample may be carry-over from other donors' samples. CDR3 nucleotide sequence: TGTGCCACCCTCCTTCAGGGGTCCTACAATGAGCAGTTCTTC. This translates into CATLLQGSYNEQFF.